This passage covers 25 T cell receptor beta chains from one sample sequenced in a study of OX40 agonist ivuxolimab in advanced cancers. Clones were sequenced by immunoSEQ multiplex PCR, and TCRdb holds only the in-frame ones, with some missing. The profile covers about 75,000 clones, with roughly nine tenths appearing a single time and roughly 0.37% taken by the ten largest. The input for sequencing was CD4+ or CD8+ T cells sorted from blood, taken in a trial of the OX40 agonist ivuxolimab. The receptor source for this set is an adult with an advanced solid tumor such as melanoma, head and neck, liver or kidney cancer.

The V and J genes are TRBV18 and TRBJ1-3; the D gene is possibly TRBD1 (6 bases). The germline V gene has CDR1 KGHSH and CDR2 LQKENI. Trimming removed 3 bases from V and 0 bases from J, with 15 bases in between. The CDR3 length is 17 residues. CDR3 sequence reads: CASSPREQGISGNTIYF. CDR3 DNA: TGTGCCAGCTCACCTAGAGAACAGGGCATCTCTGGAAACACCATATATTTT.

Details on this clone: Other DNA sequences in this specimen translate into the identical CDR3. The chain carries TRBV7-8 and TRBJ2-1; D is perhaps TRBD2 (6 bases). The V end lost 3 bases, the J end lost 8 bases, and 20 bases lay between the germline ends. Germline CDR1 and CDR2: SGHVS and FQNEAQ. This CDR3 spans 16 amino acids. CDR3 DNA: TGTGCCAGCAGCTTTGCTAGCGTAATGGTTGTTGATGAGCAGTTCTTC. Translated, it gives CASSFASVMVVDEQFF.

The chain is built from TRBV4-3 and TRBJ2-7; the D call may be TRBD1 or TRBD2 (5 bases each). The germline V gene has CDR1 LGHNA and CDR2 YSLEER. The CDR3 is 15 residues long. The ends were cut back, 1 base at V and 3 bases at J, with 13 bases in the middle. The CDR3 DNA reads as TGCGCCAGCAGCCAAGTGAGGGGTGTAGGCTACGAGCAGTACTTC. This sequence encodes CASSQVRGVGYEQYF.

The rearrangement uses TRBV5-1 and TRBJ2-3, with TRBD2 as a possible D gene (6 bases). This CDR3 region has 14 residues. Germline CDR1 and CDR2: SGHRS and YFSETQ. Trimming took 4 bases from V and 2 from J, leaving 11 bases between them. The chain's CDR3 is CASSRGENTDTQYF. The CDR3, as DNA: TGCGCCAGCAGCCGCGGGGAGAACACAGATACGCAGTATTTT.

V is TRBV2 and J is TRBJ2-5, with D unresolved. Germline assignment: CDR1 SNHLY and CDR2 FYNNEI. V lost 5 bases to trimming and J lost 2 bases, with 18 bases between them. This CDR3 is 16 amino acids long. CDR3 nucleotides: TGTGCCAGCAGTTCCGAGTTCAGGTTCCAACAAGAGACCCAGTACTTC. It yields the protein CASSSEFRFQQETQYF.

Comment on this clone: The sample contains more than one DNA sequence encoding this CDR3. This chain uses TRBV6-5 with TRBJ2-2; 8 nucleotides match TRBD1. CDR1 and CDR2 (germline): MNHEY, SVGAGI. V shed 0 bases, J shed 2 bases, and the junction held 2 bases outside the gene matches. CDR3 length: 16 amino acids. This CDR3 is CASSYSAGGNTGELFF. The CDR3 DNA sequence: TGTGCCAGCAGTTACTCAGCAGGGGGCAACACCGGGGAGCTGTTTTTT.

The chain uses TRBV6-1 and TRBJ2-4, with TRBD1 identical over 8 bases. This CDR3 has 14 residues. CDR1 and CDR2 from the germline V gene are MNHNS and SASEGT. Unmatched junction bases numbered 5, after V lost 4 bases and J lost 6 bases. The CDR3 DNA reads TGTGCCAGCAGTGCCGGGACAGGTGGAAACATTCAGTACTTC. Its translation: CASSAGTGGNIQYF.

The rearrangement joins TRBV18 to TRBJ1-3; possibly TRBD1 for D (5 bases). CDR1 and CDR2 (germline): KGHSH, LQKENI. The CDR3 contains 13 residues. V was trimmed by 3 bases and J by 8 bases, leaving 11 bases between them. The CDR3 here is CASSPRQGDTIYF. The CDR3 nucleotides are TGTGCCAGCTCACCGCGGCAGGGTGACACCATATATTTT.

CDR3 protein: CSAHTGAMDNEKLFF. The DNA of the CDR3 is TGCAGCGCCCACACAGGAGCTATGGATAATGAAAAACTGTTTTTT. The rearrangement uses TRBV29-1 and TRBJ1-4, with D possibly TRBD1 on 5 matching bases. CDR3 size: 15 residues. Trimming pared 7 bases from V and 4 bases from J, leaving 19 bases between. Per germline, CDR1 SQVTM and CDR2 ANQGSEA.

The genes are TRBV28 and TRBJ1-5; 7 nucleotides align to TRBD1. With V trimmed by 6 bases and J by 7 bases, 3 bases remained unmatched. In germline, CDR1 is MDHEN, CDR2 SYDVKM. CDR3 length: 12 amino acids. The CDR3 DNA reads TGTGCCAGCAGCTGGGGACAGCAGCCCCAGCATTTT. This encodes CASSWGQQPQHF.

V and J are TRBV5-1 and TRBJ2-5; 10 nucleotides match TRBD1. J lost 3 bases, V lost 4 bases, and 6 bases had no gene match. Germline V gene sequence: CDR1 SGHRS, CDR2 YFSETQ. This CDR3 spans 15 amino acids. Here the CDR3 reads CASSAAGTGEETQYF. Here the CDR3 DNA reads TGCGCCAGCAGCGCAGCCGGGACAGGGGAAGAGACCCAGTACTTC.

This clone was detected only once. CDR3 sequence reads: CASSFTGIGNEKLFF. In DNA, the CDR3 is TGTGCCAGCAGCTTCACAGGGATAGGGAATGAAAAACTGTTTTTT. This sequence joins TRBV7-2 and TRBJ1-4, with D perhaps TRBD1 (6 bases). Germline values: CDR1 SGHTA, CDR2 FQGNSA. V dropped 3 bases and J dropped 5 bases, with 13 bases sitting between them. There are 15 residues in the CDR3.

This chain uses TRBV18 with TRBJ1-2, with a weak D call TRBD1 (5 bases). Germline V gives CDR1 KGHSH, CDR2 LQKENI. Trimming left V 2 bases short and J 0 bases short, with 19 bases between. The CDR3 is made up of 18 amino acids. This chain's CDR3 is CASSPFDRDGKSNYGYTF. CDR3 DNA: TGTGCCAGCTCACCATTCGATCGGGACGGTAAATCTAACTATGGCTACACCTTC.

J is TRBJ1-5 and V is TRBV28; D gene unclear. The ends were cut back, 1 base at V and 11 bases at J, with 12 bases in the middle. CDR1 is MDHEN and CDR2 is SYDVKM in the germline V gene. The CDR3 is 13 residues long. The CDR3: CASSLFASVTQHF. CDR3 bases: TGTGCCAGCAGTTTATTCGCTTCGGTTACCCAGCATTTT.

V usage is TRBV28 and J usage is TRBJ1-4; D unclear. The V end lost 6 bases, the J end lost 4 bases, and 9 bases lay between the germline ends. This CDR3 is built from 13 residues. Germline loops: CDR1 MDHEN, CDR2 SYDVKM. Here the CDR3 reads CASSRHVNEKLFF. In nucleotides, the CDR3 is TGTGCCAGCAGCCGACACGTTAATGAAAAACTGTTTTTT.

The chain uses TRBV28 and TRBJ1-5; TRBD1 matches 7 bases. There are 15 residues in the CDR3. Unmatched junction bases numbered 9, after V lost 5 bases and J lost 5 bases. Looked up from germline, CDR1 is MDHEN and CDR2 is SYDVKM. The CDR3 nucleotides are TGTGCCAGCAGTGCCGCCGGGACAGCCGATCAGCCCCAGCATTTT. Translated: CASSAAGTADQPQHF.

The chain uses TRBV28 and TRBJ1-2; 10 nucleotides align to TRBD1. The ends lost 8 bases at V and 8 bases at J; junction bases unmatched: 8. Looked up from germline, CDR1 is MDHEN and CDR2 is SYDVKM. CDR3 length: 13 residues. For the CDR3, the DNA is TGTGCCAGCCGAAAAGGACAGGGGGGAGGCTACACCTTC. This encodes CASRKGQGGGYTF.

DNA of the CDR3: TGCGCCAGCAGCTCTCTAGGGGGGCAGCTACTCACAGATACGCAGTATTTT. Translating it yields CASSSLGGQLLTDTQYF. The rearrangement joins TRBV5-1 to TRBJ2-3, with D perhaps given as TRBD1 or TRBD2 (6 bases each). The CDR3 is 17 residues long. Germline-derived CDR1 and CDR2 are SGHRS and YFSETQ. Trimming took 3 bases from V and 2 from J, leaving 19 bases between them.

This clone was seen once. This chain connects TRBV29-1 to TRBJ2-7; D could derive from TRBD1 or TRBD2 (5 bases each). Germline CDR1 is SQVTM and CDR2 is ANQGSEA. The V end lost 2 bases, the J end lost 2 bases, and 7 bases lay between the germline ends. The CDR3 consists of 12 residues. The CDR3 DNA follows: TGCAGCGTTGAATTGGGGGCCTACGAGCAGTACTTC. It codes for CSVELGAYEQYF.

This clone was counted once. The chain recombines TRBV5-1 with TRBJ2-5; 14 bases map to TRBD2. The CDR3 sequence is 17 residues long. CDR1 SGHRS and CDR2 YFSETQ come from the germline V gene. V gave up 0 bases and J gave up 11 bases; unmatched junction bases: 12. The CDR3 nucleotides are TGCGCCAGCAGCTTGGGACTAGCGGGAGGGCCTACGCTGGATCAGTACTTC. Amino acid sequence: CASSLGLAGGPTLDQYF.

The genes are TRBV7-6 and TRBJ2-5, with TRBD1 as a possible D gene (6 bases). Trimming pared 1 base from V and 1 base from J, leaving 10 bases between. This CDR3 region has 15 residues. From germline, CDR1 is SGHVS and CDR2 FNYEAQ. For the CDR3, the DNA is TGTGCCAGCAGCTTAGGGACAGTCACCCAAGAGACCCAGTACTTC. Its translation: CASSLGTVTQETQYF.

The DNA of the CDR3 is TGTGCCAGCAGCTTCGGGACTAGCGGGAGTGTTACGCAGTATTTT. Its translation: CASSFGTSGSVTQYF. This chain connects TRBV7-2 to TRBJ2-3; 14 nucleotides line up with TRBD2. The CDR3 is 15 residues long. The germline CDR1 and CDR2 sequences are SGHTA and FQGNSA. With V trimmed by 3 bases and J by 8 bases, 4 bases remained unmatched.

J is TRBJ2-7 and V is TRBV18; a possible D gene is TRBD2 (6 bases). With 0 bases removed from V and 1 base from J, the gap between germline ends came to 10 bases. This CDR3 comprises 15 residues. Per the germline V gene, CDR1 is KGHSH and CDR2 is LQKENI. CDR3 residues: CASSPPPSVSYEQYF. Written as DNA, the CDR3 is TGTGCCAGCTCACCACCCCCTAGCGTTTCCTACGAGCAGTACTTC.

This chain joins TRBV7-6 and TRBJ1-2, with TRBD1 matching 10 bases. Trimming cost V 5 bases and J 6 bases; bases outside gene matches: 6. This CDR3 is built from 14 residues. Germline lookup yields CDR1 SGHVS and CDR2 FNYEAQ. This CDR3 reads CASSRQGAMNGYTF. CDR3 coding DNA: TGTGCCAGCAGCCGACAGGGGGCGATGAATGGCTACACCTTC.

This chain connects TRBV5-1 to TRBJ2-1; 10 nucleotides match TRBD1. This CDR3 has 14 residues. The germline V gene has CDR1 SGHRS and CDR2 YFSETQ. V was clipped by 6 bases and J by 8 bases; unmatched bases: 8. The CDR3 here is CASTPGQGFDEQFF. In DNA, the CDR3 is TGCGCCAGCACTCCGGGACAGGGGTTCGATGAGCAGTTCTTC.